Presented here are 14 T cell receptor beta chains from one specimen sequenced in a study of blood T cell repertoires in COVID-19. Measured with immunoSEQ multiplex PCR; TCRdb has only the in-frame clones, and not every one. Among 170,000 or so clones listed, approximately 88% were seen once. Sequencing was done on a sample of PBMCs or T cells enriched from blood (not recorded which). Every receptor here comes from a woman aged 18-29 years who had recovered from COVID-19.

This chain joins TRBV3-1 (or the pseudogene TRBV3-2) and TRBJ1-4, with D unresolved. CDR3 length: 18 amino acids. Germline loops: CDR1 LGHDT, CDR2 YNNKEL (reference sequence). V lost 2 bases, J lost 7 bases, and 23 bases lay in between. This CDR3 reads CASSQRPDSSGRSEKLFF. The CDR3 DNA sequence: TGTGCCAGCAGCCAACGACCTGATTCGTCGGGGAGGAGTGAAAAACTGTTTTTT.

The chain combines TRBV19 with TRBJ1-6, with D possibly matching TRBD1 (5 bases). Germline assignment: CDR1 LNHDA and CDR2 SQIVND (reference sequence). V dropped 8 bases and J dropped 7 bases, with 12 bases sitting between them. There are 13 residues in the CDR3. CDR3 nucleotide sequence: TGTGCCAGTTCCGTACAGGAAAATTCACCCCTCCACTTT. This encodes CASSVQENSPLHF.

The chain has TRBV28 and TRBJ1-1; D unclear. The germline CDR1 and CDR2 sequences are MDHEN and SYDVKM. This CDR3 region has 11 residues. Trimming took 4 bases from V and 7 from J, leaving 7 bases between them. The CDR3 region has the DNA TGTGCCAGCAGTTCGTCCGGTGAAGCTTTCTTT. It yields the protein CASSSSGEAFF.

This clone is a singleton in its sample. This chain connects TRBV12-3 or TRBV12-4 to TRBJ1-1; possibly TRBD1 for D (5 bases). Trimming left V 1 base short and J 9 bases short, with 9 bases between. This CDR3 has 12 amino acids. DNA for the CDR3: TGTGCCAGCAGTTTAGAGACAGCGCAAGCTTTCTTT. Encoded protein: CASSLETAQAFF.

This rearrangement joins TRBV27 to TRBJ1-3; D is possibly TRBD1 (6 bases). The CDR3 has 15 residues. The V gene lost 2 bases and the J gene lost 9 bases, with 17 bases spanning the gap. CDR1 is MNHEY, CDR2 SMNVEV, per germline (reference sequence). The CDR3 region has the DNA TGTGCCAGCAGTTTAGCGGGGGGCGATTGGAGCACCATATATTTT. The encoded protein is CASSLAGGDWSTIYF.

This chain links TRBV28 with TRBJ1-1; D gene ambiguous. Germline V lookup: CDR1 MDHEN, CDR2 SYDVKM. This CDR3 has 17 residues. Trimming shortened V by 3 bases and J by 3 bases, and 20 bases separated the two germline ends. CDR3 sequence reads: CASSFSPQDFVHTEAFF. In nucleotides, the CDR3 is TGTGCCAGCAGTTTCTCCCCCCAGGACTTCGTGCACACTGAAGCTTTCTTT.

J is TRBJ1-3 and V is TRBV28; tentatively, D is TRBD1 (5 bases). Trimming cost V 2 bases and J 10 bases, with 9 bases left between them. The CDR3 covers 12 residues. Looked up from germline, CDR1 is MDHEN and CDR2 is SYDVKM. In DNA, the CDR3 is TGTGCCAGCAGTTTACAGGGTGGGACCATATATTTT. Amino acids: CASSLQGGTIYF.

The DNA for the CDR3 is TGTGCCAGTAGTATCCCAGCGGGGGGGACCGGGGAGCTGTTTTTT. Its translation is CASSIPAGGTGELFF. V usage is TRBV19 and J usage is TRBJ2-2, with TRBD2 matching 10 bases. Germline assignment: CDR1 LNHDA and CDR2 SQIVND (reference sequence). The trim removed 3 bases at V and 5 bases at J, leaving 3 bases unmatched. There are 15 residues in the CDR3.

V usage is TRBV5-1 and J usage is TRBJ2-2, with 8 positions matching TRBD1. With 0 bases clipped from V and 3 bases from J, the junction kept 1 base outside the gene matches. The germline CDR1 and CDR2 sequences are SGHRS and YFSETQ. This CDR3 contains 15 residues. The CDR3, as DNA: TGCGCCAGCAGCTTGGACAGGGGGTACACCGGGGAGCTGTTTTTT. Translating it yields CASSLDRGYTGELFF.

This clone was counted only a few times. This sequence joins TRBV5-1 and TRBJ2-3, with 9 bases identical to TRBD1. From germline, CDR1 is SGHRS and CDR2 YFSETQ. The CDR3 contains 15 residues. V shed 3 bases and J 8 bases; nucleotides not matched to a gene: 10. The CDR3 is CASSSGQGLIGTQYF. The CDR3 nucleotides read TGCGCCAGCAGCTCCGGACAGGGGCTTATCGGTACGCAGTATTTT.

The chain's CDR3 is CASSPGQVFTDTQYF. Here the CDR3 DNA reads TGTGCCAGCAGCCCCGGACAGGTCTTCACAGATACGCAGTATTTT. The chain combines TRBV7-2 with TRBJ2-3; 7 bases align to TRBD1. This CDR3 is 15 amino acids long. Looked up from germline, CDR1 is SGHTA and CDR2 is FQGNSA. The V and J ends lost 5 bases and 2 bases, in that order; junction bases with no gene match: 7.

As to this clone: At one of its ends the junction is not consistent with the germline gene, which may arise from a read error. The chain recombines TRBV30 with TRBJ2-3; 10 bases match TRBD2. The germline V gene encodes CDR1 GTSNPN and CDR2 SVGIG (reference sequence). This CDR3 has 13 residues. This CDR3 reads CACEREGTDTQYF. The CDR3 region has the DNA TGTGCCTGCGAGCGGGAGGGCACCGATACGCAGTATTTT.

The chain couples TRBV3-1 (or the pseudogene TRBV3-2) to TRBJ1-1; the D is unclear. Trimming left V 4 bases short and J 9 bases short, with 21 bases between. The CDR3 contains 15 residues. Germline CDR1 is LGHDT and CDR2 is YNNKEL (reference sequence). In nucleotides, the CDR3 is TGTGCCAGCAGCCCCTCGGTTTTGACTAAGGGTAAAGCTTTCTTT. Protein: CASSPSVLTKGKAFF.

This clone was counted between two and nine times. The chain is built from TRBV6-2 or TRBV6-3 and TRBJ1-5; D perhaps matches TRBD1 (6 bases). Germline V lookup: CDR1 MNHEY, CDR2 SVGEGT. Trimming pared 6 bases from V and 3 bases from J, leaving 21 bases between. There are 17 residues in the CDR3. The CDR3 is CASSPARPDRFNQPQHF. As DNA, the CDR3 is TGTGCCAGCAGCCCTGCTAGACCCGACAGGTTCAATCAGCCCCAGCATTTT.